This is a list of T cell receptor beta chains from one sample in a study of blood T cell repertoires in COVID-19. Here immunoSEQ multiplex PCR was the method, and the copy in TCRdb shows in-frame clones only, minus some. In the table there are roughly 280,000 clones, about nine tenths of which are singletons. The sequenced sample was peripheral blood. These receptors all come from a middle-aged man with acute or convalescent COVID-19. The CDR3 runs from the conserved cysteine through the conserved F or W. The order of the fields is clone size, D gene, J gene, CDR3 length, V gene, CDR3 protein, CDR3 DNA. A D gene is named only where the DNA matches it firmly. The size entry is marked missing in some rows and otherwise reads once, few, many or a size class.

>once|TRBD1|TRBJ2-2|16|TRBV29-1
CSVESRDRGRLGELFF
TGCAGCGTAGAATCCCGGGACAGGGGGCGCCTGGGGGAGCTGTTTTTT
>-|-|TRBJ2-5|13|TRBV12-3/TRBV12-4
CASSSRGQETQYF
TGTGCCAGCAGTTCCCGGGGCCAAGAGACCCAGTACTTC
>-|-|TRBJ2-1|13|TRBV5-6
CASSLRWGDEQFF
TGTGCCAGCAGCCTTCGTTGGGGGGATGAGCAGTTCTTC
>-|-|TRBJ2-7|15|TRBV18
CASSSGASAAYEQYF
TGTGCCAGCTCCTCAGGGGCATCTGCTGCTTACGAGCAGTACTTC
>-|-|TRBJ1-4|16|TRBV24-1
CATSDLSGRTNEKLFF
TGTGCCACCAGTGATTTGTCGGGTCGAACTAATGAAAAACTGTTTTTT
>-|-|TRBJ1-6|12|TRBV30
CAWSRSTGPLHF
TGTGCCTGGAGTAGATCTACGGGGCCCCTCCACTTT
>-|-|TRBJ1-2|14|TRBV10-2
CASSEIAANYGYTF
TGCGCCAGCAGTGAAATAGCAGCTAACTATGGCTACACCTTC
>-|-|TRBJ2-1|17|TRBV2
CASSDRTLSLTYNEQFF
TGTGCCAGCAGTGATCGGACTCTCAGCCTAACCTACAATGAGCAGTTCTTC
>-|TRBD2|TRBJ2-2|18|TRBV9
CASSYTSGGAVGTGELFF
TGTGCCAGCAGCTATACTAGCGGGGGGGCGGTAGGCACCGGGGAGCTGTTTTTT
>-|TRBD1|TRBJ1-5|15|TRBV7-9
CASSPEGQVNQPQHF
TGTGCCAGCAGCCCCGAGGGACAGGTCAATCAGCCCCAGCATTTT
>-|TRBD2|TRBJ2-5|15|TRBV18
CASSPGTSGKETQYF
TGTGCCAGCTCACCCGGGACTAGCGGGAAAGAGACCCAGTACTTC
>-|-|TRBJ2-5|15|TRBV15
CATSRPTGSGETQYF
TGTGCCACCAGCAGACCCACAGGGTCGGGAGAGACCCAGTACTTC
>-|TRBD1|TRBJ2-1|16|TRBV5-1
CASTLGRGQGANEQFF
TGCGCCAGCACCCTCGGTCGGGGACAGGGGGCTAATGAGCAGTTCTTC